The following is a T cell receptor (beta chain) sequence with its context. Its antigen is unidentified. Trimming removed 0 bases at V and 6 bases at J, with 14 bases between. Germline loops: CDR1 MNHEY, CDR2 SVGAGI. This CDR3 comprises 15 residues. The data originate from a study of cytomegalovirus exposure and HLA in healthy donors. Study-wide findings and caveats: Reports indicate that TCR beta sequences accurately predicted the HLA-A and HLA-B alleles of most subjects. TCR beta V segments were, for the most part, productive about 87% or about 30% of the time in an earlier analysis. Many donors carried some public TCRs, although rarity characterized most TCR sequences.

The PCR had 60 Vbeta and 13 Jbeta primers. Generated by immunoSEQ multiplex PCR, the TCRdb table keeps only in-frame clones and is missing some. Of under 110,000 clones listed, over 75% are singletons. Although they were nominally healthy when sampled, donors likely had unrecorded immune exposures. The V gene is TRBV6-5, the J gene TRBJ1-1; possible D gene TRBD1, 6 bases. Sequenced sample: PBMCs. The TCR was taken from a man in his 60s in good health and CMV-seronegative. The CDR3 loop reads CASSYSITGKAEAFF. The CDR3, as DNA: TGTGCCAGCAGTTACTCGATCACAGGGAAGGCTGAAGCTTTCTTT.